This is a list of T cell receptor beta chains from one sample in a study of T cell responses to AZD1222 COVID-19 vaccine. The repertoire was sequenced with immunoSEQ multiplex PCR; TCRdb's copy has only in-frame clones and lacks some. The sample holds about 200,000 clones, around nine tenths seen once. The specimen was peripheral blood, collected 28 days after the second dose of the MenACWY control vaccine. Receptor source: an adult who received the MenACWY meningococcal vaccine as a control. Each CDR3 is given with its conserved first and last residue. The D gene is left open where the match is weak. The size entry is marked missing in some rows and otherwise reads once, few, many or a size class.

TRBV7-8,-,-,TRBJ2-6,TGTGCCAGCAGCTTAAAAGGGAGCCCCAACGTCCTGACTTTC,CASSLKGSPNVLTF
TRBV10-3,-,-,TRBJ2-7,TGTGCCATCAGAGGACCGCGTTACGAGCAGTACTTC,CAIRGPRYEQYF
TRBV5-1,-,-,TRBJ2-7,TGCGCCAGCAGCTTCGACCGTCGTCAGAGCGAGCAGTACTTC,CASSFDRRQSEQYF
TRBV24-1,-,-,TRBJ1-5,TGTGCCACCAGTGATGGTCGTAGCAATCAGCCCCAGCATTTT,CATSDGRSNQPQHF
TRBV15,-,-,TRBJ1-1,TGTGCCACCAGCCTCAAGAAAAACACTGAAGCTTTCTTT,CATSLKKNTEAFF
TRBV19,TRBD1,-,TRBJ1-2,TGTGCCAGTAGTTCAGGGGGTTCCGGAGGACAGGAATTATATGGCTACACCTTC,CASSSGGSGGQELYGYTF
TRBV7-9,-,-,TRBJ1-2,TGTGCCAGCAGCTTAGGCACCGCAAAACGGGGCTACACCTTC,CASSLGTAKRGYTF
TRBV28,TRBD1,once,TRBJ2-3,TGTGCCACCCGGGGACAGGGGGCCGGAGATACGCAGTATTTT,CATRGQGAGDTQYF
TRBV9,TRBD2,-,TRBJ2-5,TGTGCCAGCAGCCCGAACTTAGCGGGAGGGGTATACTTC,CASSPNLAGGVYF
TRBV15,-,-,TRBJ2-3,TGTGCCACCAGCAGAGATATTGGCCCCAGCACAGATACGCAGTATTTT,CATSRDIGPSTDTQYF
TRBV7-6,-,-,TRBJ2-7,TGTGCCAGCAGCCCTACGGGGGGCTCGTCCTACGAGCAGTACTTC,CASSPTGGSSYEQYF
TRBV29-1,TRBD2,-,TRBJ2-1,TGCAGCGTTGAAGCGCTGGGACTAGGGGTTGGGGAGCAGTTCTTC,CSVEALGLGVGEQFF
TRBV18,TRBD1,-,TRBJ2-7,TGTGCCAGCTCACCAATGGGACAGGGACTTGAGGAGCAGTACTTC,CASSPMGQGLEEQYF
TRBV5-5,-,-,TRBJ1-1,TGTGCCACCCTACCCGGGCCCCGGGGGGAAGCTTTCTTT,CATLPGPRGEAFF
TRBV18,-,-,TRBJ2-1,TGTGCCAGCTCACCACAGAACAGCCACTCCTACAATGAGCAGTTCTTC,CASSPQNSHSYNEQFF
TRBV6-1,-,-,TRBJ2-1,TGTGCCAGCAGTGAAGGGGGACCCCCCCTTAACAATGAGCAGTTCTTC,CASSEGGPPLNNEQFF
TRBV7-2,-,-,TRBJ2-1,TGTGCCAGCAGCGAAGGATGGGGTAGGTCCTACAATGAGCAGTTCTTC,CASSEGWGRSYNEQFF
TRBV3-1/TRBV3-2,-,-,TRBJ1-1,TGTGCCAGCAGCCAAGTCCACGGGCAGGGTGAAGCTTTCTTT,CASSQVHGQGEAFF
TRBV9,TRBD1,-,TRBJ2-7,TGTGCCAGCAGCCCCCGACAGGGTAGCTCCTACGAGCAGTACTTC,CASSPRQGSSYEQYF
TRBV6-5,TRBD1,-,TRBJ1-1,TGTGCCAGCAGTTCCCGACAGGGTGAAGCTTTCTTT,CASSSRQGEAFF
TRBV24-1,-,once,TRBJ2-1,TGTGCCACCAGCGACTGGCGCACTTTCGGTGAGCAGTTCTTC,CATSDWRTFGEQFF
TRBV6-2/TRBV6-3,-,-,TRBJ1-2,TGTGCCAGCAGTTACTCCAACGGACCGAGCTATGGCTACACCTTC,CASSYSNGPSYGYTF
TRBV7-9,-,-,TRBJ2-5,TGTGCCAGCAGCTTAGTGACTGGGGAGACCCAGTACTTC,CASSLVTGETQYF
TRBV3-1/TRBV3-2,-,-,TRBJ1-1,TGTGCCAGCAGCCAGGGCGGAGGGGGTAACACTGAAGCTTTCTTT,CASSQGGGGNTEAFF
TRBV6-2/TRBV6-3,-,-,TRBJ2-1,TGTGCCAGCAGCACTTTCCTGGGCTCCTACAATGAGCAGTTCTTC,CASSTFLGSYNEQFF
TRBV7-9,TRBD1,-,TRBJ1-1,TGTGCCAGCAGCCCAAGGACAGGGGAAAACACTGAAGCTTTCTTT,CASSPRTGENTEAFF
TRBV2,-,-,TRBJ2-1,TGTGCCAGCACGGAGGAGTCCTACAATGAGCAGTTCTTC,CASTEESYNEQFF
TRBV11-2,-,-,TRBJ1-6,TGTGCCAGCAGCCTGGGTGGGCAGGGGATTTCACCCCTCCACTTT,CASSLGGQGISPLHF
TRBV19,-,-,TRBJ1-3,TGTGCCAGTAGTATCGCGGGGAGCTCTGGAAACACCATATATTTT,CASSIAGSSGNTIYF
TRBV5-1,TRBD2,-,TRBJ2-1,TGCGCCAGCAGCGGGGGGACTAGGCCGACCTCCTACAATGAGCAGTTCTTC,CASSGGTRPTSYNEQFF
TRBV27,-,few,TRBJ2-3,TGTGCCAGCAGTCTCTTCTGGGGCAGCACAGATACGCAGTATTTT,CASSLFWGSTDTQYF
TRBV29-1,TRBD2,-,TRBJ2-3,TGCAGCGTTGATGAAGCGGGATCTGGTGCAGATACGCAGTATTTT,CSVDEAGSGADTQYF
TRBV11-1,TRBD1,-,TRBJ1-1,TGTGCCAGCAGCCAAACAGACAGGGTAGGCACTGAAGCTTTCTTT,CASSQTDRVGTEAFF
TRBV9,TRBD2,-,TRBJ2-3,TGTGCCAGCAGCGTAGTTGGTAGCGGGGCAGATACGCAGTATTTT,CASSVVGSGADTQYF
TRBV3-1/TRBV3-2,TRBD2,-,TRBJ2-1,TGTGCCAGCAGCCTCTGGCGGGGGATTCATAATGAGCAGTTCTTC,CASSLWRGIHNEQFF
TRBV6-1,TRBD1,-,TRBJ2-1,TGTGCCAGCAGTGAAGAGGGGGCTGCCTACAATGAGCAGTTCTTC,CASSEEGAAYNEQFF
TRBV28,-,-,TRBJ2-2,TGTGCCAGCACGCTACCGGGGTGGACCGGGGAGCTGTTTTTT,CASTLPGWTGELFF
TRBV4-1,TRBD2,-,TRBJ2-1,TGCGCCAGCAGCCAACTAGCGGGAGTGTACAATGAGCAGTTCTTC,CASSQLAGVYNEQFF
TRBV5-1,TRBD1,-,TRBJ2-1,TGCGCCAGCAGCCCGCCTCCCGGGACAGGGGTGCGGGAGCAGTTCTTC,CASSPPPGTGVREQFF
TRBV14,TRBD1,-,TRBJ1-3,TGTGCCAGCAGCCCTCATGACAGGGCTGGAAACACCATATATTTT,CASSPHDRAGNTIYF
TRBV30,-,few,TRBJ1-2,TGTGCCTGGAGTGTGGAGGGCGAGGGCTATGGCTACACCTTC,CAWSVEGEGYGYTF
TRBV18,TRBD1,-,TRBJ2-5,TGTGCCAGCTCACCACCCTTCCGACAGGGTCAAGAGACCCAGTACTTC,CASSPPFRQGQETQYF
TRBV10-3,-,-,TRBJ1-5,TGTGCCATCAGTGATGTGGCAGCCACCCAGCCCCAGCATTTT,CAISDVAATQPQHF
TRBV19,TRBD1,-,TRBJ1-4,TGTGCCAGTAGCGGACAGGTGCTGAATGAAAAACTGTTTTTT,CASSGQVLNEKLFF
TRBV21-1,-,-,TRBJ1-2,TGTGCCAGCAGCAAAGTGGGGGGGCAGGATAACTATGGCTACACCTTC,CASSKVGGQDNYGYTF
TRBV28,TRBD1,-,TRBJ1-5,TGTGCCAGCAGCTTAGCGGGACAGGGTATCAATCAGCCCCAGCATTTT,CASSLAGQGINQPQHF
TRBV10-2,-,once,TRBJ2-2,TGCGCCAGCAGTGAGGACCCGGTCAGGTTGGACACCGGGGAGCTGTTTTTT,CASSEDPVRLDTGELFF
TRBV7-6,-,-,TRBJ2-4,TGTGCCAGCAGCCCCCGCCCAGGGTCGGACGGAGGCAAAAACATTCAGTACTTC,CASSPRPGSDGGKNIQYF
TRBV12-5,-,once,TRBJ1-1,TGTGCTAGTGGTTTGGGCGGGGTGAACACTGAAGCTTTCTTT,CASGLGGVNTEAFF
TRBV29-1,TRBD1,-,TRBJ2-3,TGCAGCGTTAACCGGGACAGGGGGCACCGGAATACGCAGTATTTT,CSVNRDRGHRNTQYF
TRBV10-3,TRBD2,-,TRBJ2-7,TGTGCCATCAGTGACCTGGGACTAGCGGGAATGTACGAGCAGTACTTC,CAISDLGLAGMYEQYF
TRBV19,-,-,TRBJ2-1,TGTGCCAGTAGTATACGGGACTCCTACAATGAGCAGTTCTTC,CASSIRDSYNEQFF
TRBV7-2,TRBD1,-,TRBJ2-2,TGTGCCAGCAGCCCCCGACAGGGTTGGGACACCGGGGAGCTGTTTTTT,CASSPRQGWDTGELFF
TRBV28,-,-,TRBJ1-3,TGTGCCAGCAGTTTCCCCGACGGTGGCTCTGGAAACACCATATATTTT,CASSFPDGGSGNTIYF
TRBV19,TRBD2,-,TRBJ2-7,TGTGCCAGTAGCCCGGGGACTACACCCTCCTGCGAGCAGTACTTC,CASSPGTTPSCEQYF
TRBV11-3,-,-,TRBJ2-3,TGTGCCAGCAGCTTACGCGGGACCATGTCTGCAGATACGCAGTATTTT,CASSLRGTMSADTQYF
TRBV11-2,-,-,TRBJ1-5,TGTGCCAGCAGCTTAGAGGTAGGGCATCAGCCCCAGCATTTT,CASSLEVGHQPQHF
TRBV9,-,-,TRBJ2-2,TGTGCCAGCAGCGCGTCGGGTTCTAACACCGGGGAGCTGTTTTTT,CASSASGSNTGELFF